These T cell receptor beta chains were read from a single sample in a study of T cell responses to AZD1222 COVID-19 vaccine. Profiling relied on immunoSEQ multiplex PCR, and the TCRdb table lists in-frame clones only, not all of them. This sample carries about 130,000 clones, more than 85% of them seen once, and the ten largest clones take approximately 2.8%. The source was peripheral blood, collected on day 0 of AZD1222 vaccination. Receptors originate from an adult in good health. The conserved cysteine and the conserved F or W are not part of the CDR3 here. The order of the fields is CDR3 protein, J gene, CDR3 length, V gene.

CDR3 protein: ASSDPAGGSNEQF; J gene: TRBJ2-1; CDR3 length: 13; V gene: TRBV6-1
CDR3 protein: ASLDERSGGYT; J gene: TRBJ1-2; CDR3 length: 11; V gene: TRBV12-2
CDR3 protein: ASRVRQGETDTQY; J gene: TRBJ2-3; CDR3 length: 13; V gene: TRBV2
CDR3 protein: ASSLVRQHTDTQY; J gene: TRBJ2-3; CDR3 length: 13; V gene: TRBV27
CDR3 protein: ASSLASSGLYEQY; J gene: TRBJ2-7; CDR3 length: 13; V gene: TRBV7-8
CDR3 protein: APPRRTSYEQY; J gene: TRBJ2-7; CDR3 length: 11; V gene: TRBV27
CDR3 protein: ASSPQGGYGYT; J gene: TRBJ1-2; CDR3 length: 11; V gene: TRBV7-6
CDR3 protein: ASSYDHSNQPQH; J gene: TRBJ1-5; CDR3 length: 12; V gene: TRBV6-5
CDR3 protein: ASSLTPGQGHGYT; J gene: TRBJ1-2; CDR3 length: 13; V gene: TRBV28
CDR3 protein: ASSSPRDRVSNQPQH; J gene: TRBJ1-5; CDR3 length: 15; V gene: TRBV7-3